One T cell receptor beta chain is described in this entry. Germline CDR1 reads GTSNPN; CDR2 reads SVGIG (reference sequence). The CDR3 length is 13 residues. V shed 0 bases and J shed 5 bases, with 8 bases lying between them. The sample belongs to a study of cytomegalovirus exposure and HLA in healthy donors. Primers: 60 Vbeta forward and 13 Jbeta reverse. The authors' processing: The count from a later analysis was some 81 million unique TCR beta chains, 9 million to 12 million of them shared. Here immunoSEQ multiplex PCR was the method, and the copy in TCRdb shows in-frame clones only, minus some. That table is the source of V, J and clone size, and D and trimming were worked out from the DNA. Here the sample spans about 59,000 clones, around 83% being singletons.

The TCR was taken from a human donor in good health. The specimen was PBMCs. The chain couples TRBV30 to TRBJ2-1; tentative D call: TRBD2 (5 bases). CDR3 DNA sequence: TGTGCCTGGAGTGTCGGACTCGACAATGAGCAGTTCTTC. Translating gives CAWSVGLDNEQFF.